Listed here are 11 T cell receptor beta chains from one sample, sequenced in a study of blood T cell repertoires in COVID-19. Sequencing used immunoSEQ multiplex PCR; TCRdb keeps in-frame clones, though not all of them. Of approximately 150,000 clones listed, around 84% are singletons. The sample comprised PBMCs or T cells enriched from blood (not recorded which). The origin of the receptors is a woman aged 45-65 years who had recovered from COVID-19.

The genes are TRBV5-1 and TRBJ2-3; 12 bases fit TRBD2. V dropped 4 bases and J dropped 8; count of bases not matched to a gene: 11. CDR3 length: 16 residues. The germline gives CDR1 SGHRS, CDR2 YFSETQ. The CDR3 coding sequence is TGCGCCAGCAGCCTCACTAGCGGGGGGATCCCGGGTACGCAGTATTTT. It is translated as CASSLTSGGIPGTQYF.

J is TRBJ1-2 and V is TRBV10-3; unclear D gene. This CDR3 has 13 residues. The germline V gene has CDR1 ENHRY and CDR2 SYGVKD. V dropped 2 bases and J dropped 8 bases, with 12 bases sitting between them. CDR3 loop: CAISEVRSGGYTF. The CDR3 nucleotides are TGTGCCATCAGTGAGGTCAGGTCTGGGGGCTACACCTTC.

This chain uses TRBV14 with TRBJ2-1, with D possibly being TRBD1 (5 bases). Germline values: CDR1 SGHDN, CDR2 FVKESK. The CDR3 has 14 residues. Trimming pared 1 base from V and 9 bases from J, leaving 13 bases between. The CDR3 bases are TGTGCCAGCAGCCAAGTTCCAGCTCAGGGTGAGCAGTTCTTC. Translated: CASSQVPAQGEQFF.

The CDR3 is CASSLVGAVKNIQYF. In nucleotides, the CDR3 is TGTGCCAGCAGCTTGGTTGGGGCGGTCAAAAACATTCAGTACTTC. The V gene is TRBV5-4, the J gene TRBJ2-4; a possible D gene is TRBD1 (5 bases). CDR3 length equals 15 residues. With 0 bases removed from V and 3 bases from J, the gap between germline ends came to 10 bases. Germline values: CDR1 SGHNT, CDR2 YYREEE (reference sequence).

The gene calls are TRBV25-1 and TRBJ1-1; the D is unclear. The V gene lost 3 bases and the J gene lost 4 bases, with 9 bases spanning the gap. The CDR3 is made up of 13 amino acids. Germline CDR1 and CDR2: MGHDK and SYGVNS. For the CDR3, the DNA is TGTGCCAGCAGTGACGCGGGCGGCACTGAAGCTTTCTTT. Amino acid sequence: CASSDAGGTEAFF.

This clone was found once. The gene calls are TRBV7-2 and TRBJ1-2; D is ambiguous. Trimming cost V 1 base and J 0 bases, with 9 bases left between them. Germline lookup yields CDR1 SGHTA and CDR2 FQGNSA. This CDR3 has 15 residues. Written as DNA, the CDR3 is TGTGCCAGCAGCTTAGAACGGGGAACTAACTATGGCTACACCTTC. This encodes CASSLERGTNYGYTF.

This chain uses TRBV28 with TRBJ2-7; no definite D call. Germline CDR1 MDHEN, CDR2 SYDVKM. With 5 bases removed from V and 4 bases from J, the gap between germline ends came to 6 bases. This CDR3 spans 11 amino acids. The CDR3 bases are TGTGCCAGCAGTAACAGTTACGAGCAGTACTTC. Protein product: CASSNSYEQYF.

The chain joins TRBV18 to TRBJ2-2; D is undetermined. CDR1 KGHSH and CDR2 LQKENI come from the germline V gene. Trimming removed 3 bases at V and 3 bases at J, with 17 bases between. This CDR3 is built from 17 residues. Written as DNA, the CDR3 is TGTGCCAGCTCACCGGATATTTCCGGGTTTTACACCGGGGAGCTGTTTTTT. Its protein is CASSPDISGFYTGELFF.

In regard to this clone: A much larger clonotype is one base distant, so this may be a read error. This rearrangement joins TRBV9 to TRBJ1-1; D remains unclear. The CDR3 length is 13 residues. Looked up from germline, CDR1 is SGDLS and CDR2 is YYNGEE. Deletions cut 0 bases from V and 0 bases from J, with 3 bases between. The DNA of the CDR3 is TGTGCCAGCAGCGTAGATATGAACACTGAAGCTTTCTTT. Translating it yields CASSVDMNTEAFF.

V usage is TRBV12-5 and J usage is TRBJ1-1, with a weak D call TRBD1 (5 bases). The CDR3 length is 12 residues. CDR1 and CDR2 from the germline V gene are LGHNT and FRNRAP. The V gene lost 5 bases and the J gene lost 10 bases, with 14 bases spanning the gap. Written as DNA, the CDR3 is TGTGCTAGTGGTCTCGGGCTGGGGGGAGCTTTCTTT. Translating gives CASGLGLGGAFF.

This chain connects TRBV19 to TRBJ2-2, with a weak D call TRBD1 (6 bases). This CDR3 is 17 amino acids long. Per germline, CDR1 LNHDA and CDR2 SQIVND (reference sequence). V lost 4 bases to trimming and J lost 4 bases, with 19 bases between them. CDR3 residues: CASSRASHREGTGELFF. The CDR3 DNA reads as TGTGCCAGTAGTAGGGCAAGTCACAGGGAAGGCACCGGGGAGCTGTTTTTT.